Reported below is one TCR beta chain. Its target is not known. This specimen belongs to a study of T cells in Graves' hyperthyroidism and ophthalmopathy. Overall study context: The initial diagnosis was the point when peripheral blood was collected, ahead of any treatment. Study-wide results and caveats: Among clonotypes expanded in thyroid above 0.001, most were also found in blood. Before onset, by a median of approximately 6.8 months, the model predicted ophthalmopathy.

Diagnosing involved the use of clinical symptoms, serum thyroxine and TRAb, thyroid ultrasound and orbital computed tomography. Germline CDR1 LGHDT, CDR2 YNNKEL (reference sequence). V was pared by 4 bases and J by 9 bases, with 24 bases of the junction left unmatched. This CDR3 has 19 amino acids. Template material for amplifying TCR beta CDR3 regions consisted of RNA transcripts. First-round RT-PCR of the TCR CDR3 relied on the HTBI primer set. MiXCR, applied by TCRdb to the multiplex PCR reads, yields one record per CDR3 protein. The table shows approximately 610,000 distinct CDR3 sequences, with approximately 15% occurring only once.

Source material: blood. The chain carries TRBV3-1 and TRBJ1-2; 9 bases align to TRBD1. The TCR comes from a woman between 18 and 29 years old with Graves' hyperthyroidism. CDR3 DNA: TGTGCCAGCAGCCTAAATCCGGGACAGGGACTGGCCGGTCGTTCGAGCTACACCTTC. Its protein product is CASSLNPGQGLAGRSSYTF.